This T cell receptor (beta chain) derives from a study of CD8+CD57+ T cells in acquired aplastic anemia. Broader study findings: Roughly 28 was the count of CD8+ CDR3 sequences that patients shared with controls.

For CDR3 and TCR beta VDJ profiling, genomic DNA was the template used. TCRdb used MiXCR to reprocess the reads, holding one entry per CDR3 protein. In the table there are hundreds of thousands of distinct CDR3 sequences, about a third of which are singletons. Sequencing was done on patients that had shown CD8+CD57+ cell expansion by flow cytometry. Every patient had severe acquired aplastic anemia. Blood came from patients not yet given any therapy. Trimming stripped 0 bases from V and 0 bases from J, with 13 bases between. CDR3 length: 17 amino acids. Comment on this clonotype: The antigen is unknown.

This chain links TRBV12-3 or TRBV12-4 with TRBJ2-3; D remains ambiguous. The source is a human donor with aplastic anemia. Input material: sorted CD4+, CD8+, or CD8+CD57+ T cells (not recorded which) from PBMCs. The CDR3 DNA is TGTGCCAGCAGTTTAGCGCTAAAGGCTTCTAGCACAGATACGCAGTATTTT. It specifies CASSLALKASSTDTQYF.